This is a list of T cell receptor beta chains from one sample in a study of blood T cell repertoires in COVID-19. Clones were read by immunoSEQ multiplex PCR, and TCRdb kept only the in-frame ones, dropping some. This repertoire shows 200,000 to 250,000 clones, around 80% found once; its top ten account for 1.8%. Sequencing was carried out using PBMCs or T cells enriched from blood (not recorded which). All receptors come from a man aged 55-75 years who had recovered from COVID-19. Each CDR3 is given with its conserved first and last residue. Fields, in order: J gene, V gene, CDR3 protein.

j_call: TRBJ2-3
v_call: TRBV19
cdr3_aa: CASNDRGKDTQYF

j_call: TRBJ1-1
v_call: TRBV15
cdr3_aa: CATSRDREGAEAFF

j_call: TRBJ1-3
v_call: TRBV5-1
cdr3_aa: CASSITGTAGNTIYF

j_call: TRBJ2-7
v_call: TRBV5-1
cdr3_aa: CASSLQGAIYEQYF

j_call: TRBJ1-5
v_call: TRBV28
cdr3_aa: CASRSMGQSIYSNQPQHF

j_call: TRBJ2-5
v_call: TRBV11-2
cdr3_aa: CASSLSWDRGQTQYF

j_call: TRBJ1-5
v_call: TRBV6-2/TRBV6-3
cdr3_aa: CASSYVGPDQPQHF

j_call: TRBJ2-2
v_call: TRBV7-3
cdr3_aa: CASSPIRGGTGELFF

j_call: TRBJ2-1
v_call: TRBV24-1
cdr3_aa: CATSDLLASSYNEQFF

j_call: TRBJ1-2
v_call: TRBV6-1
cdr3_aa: CASSEQGADGYGYTF

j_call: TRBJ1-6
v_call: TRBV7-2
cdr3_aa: CASSLGYRVSPLHF

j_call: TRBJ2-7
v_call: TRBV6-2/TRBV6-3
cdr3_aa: CASSYVGQGAREQYF

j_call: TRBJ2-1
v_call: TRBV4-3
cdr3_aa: CASSQGAYNEQFF

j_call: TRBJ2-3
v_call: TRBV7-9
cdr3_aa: CASSYPGQGPDTQYF

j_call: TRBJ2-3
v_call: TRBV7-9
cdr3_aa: CASSLPSLRLAGFTDTQYF

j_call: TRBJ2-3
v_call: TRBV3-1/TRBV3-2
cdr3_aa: CASSRTGADTQYF

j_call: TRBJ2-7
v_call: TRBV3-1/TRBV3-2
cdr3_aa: CASSHTGALLPYEQYF

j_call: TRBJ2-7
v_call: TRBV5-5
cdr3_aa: CASSLDGQGWSEQYF

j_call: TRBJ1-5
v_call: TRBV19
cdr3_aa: CASSKISGGGNQPQHF

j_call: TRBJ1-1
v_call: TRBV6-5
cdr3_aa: CASKTGTGVAEAFF

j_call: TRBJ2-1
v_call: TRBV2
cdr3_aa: CASRPGIGSYNEQFF

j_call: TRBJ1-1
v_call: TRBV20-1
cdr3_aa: CSASRGVGTEAFF

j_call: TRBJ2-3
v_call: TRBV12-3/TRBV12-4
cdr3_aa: CASSLTSTDTQYF

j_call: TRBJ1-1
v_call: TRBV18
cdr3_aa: CASSRAGQGSMNTEAFF

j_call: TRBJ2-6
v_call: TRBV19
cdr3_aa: CASSPDISGANVLTF

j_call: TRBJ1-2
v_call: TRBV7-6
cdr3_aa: CASSPSDSYGYTF

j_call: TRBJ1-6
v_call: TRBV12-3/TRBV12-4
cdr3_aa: CASGQERPPLHF

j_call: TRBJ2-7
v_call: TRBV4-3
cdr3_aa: CASSQGLAGDYEQYF

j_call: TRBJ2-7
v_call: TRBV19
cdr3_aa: CASSRRTSGTGVFEQYF

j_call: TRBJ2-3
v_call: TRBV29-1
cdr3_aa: CSVDSTDTQYF

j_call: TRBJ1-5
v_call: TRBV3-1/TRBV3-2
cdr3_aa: CASSQDRGNQPQHF